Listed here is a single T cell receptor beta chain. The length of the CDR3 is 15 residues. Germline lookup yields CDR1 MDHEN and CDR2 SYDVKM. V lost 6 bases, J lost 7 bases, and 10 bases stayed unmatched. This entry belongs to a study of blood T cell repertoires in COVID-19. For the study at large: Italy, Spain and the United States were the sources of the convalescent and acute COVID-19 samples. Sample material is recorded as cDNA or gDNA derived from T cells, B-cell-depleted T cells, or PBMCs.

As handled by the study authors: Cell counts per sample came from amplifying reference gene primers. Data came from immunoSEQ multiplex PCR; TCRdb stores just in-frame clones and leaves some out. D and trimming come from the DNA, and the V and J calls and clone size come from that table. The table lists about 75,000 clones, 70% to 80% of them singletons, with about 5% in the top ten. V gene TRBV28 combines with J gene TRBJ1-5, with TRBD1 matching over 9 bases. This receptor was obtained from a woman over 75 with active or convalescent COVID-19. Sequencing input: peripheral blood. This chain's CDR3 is CASSAPGTGWQPQHF. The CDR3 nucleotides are TGTGCCAGCAGCGCCCCCGGGACAGGGTGGCAGCCCCAGCATTTT.